This T cell receptor beta chain derives from a study of cytomegalovirus exposure and HLA in healthy donors. Study-level findings and limits: Later analysis identified several of the most significant clusters that appeared linked to common viral pathogens. Specific recognition of CMV antigens was confirmed in vitro for a few chains (all CMV-associated).

The PCR made use of 60 Vbeta and 13 Jbeta primers. Method: immunoSEQ multiplex PCR; TCRdb's copy keeps in-frame clones and lacks some. The sample lists some 150,000 clones, more than 75% occurring once. Germline CDR1 MNHNS, CDR2 SASEGT. This CDR3 is 13 amino acids long. With respect to this clone: Its antigen remains unknown. The junction differs from germline at one of its ends, possibly a read error.

This sequence was found in a human donor in good health. The rearrangement uses TRBV6-1 and TRBJ2-3; TRBD2 matches 13 bases. The sample was PBMCs. CDR3 bases: TGTGCCAGCAGCAGCACCGGGACTAGCGGGGTCACTTTT. Translated, it gives CASSSTGTSGVTF.